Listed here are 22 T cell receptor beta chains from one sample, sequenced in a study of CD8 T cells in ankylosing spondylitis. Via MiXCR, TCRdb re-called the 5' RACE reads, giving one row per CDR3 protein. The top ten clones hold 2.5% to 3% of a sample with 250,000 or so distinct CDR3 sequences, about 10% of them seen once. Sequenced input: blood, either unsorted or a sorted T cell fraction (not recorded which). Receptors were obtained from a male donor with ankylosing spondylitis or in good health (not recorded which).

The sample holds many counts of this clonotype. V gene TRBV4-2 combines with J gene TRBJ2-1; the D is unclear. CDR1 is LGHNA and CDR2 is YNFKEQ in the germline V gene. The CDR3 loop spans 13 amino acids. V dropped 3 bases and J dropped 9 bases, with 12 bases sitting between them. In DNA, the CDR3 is TGTGCCAGCAGCCAGGATAGCTTTCCTGAGCAGTTCTTC. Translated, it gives CASSQDSFPEQFF.

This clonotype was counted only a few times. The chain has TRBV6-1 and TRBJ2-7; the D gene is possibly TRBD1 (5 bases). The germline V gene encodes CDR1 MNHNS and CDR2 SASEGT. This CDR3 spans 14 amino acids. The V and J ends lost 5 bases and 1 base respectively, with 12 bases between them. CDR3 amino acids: CASSPLRVSYEQYF. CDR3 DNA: TGTGCCAGCAGTCCGCTCAGGGTTTCCTACGAGCAGTACTTC.

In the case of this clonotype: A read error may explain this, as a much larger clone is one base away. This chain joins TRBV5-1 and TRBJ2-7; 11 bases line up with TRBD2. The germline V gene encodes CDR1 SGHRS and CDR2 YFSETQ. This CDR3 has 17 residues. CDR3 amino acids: CASTLKTGTSGSYEQYF. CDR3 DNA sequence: TGCGCCAGCACCTTGAAGACAGGGACTAGCGGCTCCTACGAGCAGTACTTC.

The CDR3 DNA sequence: TGTGCCACCAGTGGTGGCGGGGTAACGACCCCGAACACCGGGGAGCTGTTTTTT. Protein sequence: CATSGGGVTTPNTGELFF. This chain links TRBV24-1 with TRBJ2-2; TRBD2 is a possible D gene (6 bases). Between the trimmed V and J ends, which lost 5 bases and 0 bases, there was a span of 18 bases. Per the germline V gene, CDR1 is KGHDR and CDR2 is SFDVKD. The CDR3 runs to 18 residues.

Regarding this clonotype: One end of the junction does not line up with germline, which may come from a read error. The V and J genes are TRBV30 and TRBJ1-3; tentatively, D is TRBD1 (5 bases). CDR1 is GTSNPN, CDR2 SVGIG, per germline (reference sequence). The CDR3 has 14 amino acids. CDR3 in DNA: TGTGCCCGGAGTGTGGGGGGAAGCGGAAACACCATATATTTT. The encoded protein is CARSVGGSGNTIYF.

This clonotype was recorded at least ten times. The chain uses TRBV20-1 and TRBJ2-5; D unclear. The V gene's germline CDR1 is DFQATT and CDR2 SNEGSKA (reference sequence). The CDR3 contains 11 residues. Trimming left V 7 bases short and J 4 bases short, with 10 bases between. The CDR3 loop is CSGSGTETQYF. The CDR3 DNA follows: TGCAGTGGATCAGGCACAGAGACCCAGTACTTC.

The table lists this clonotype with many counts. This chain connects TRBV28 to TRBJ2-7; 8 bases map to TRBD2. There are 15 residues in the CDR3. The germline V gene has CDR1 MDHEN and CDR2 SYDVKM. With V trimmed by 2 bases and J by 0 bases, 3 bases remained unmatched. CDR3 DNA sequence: TGTGCCAGCAGTTTAACTAGCGGCTTCTCCTACGAGCAGTACTTC. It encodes CASSLTSGFSYEQYF.

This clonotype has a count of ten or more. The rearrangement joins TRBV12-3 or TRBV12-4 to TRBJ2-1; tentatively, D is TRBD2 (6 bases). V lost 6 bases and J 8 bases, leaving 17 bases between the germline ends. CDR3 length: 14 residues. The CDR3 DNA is TGTGCCAGCAGCGCTAGCGAAAAAAGAGATGAGCAGTTCTTC. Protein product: CASSASEKRDEQFF.

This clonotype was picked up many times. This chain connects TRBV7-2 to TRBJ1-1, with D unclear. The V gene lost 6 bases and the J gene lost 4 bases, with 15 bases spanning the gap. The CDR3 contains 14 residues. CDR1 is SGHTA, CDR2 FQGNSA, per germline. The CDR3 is CASSPWTGGTEAFF. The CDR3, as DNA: TGTGCCAGCAGTCCATGGACCGGTGGCACTGAAGCTTTCTTT.

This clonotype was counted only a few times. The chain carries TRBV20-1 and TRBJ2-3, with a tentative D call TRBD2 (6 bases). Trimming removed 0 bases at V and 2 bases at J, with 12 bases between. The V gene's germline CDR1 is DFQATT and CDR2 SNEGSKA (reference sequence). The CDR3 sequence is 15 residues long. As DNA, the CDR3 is TGCAGTGCTAGAGATCTGGCGGGGCCCACAGATACGCAGTATTTT. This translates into CSARDLAGPTDTQYF.

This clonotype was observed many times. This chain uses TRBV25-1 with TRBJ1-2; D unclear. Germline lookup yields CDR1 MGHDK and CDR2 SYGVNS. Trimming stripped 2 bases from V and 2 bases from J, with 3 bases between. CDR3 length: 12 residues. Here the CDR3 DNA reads TGTGCCAGCAGTGAAGGAAACTATGGCTACACCTTC. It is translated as CASSEGNYGYTF.

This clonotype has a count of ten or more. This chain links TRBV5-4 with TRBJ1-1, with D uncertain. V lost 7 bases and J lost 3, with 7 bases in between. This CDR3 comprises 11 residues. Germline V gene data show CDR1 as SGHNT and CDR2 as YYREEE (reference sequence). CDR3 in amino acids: CASSDYTEAFF. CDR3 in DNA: TGTGCCAGCTCCGATTACACTGAAGCTTTCTTT.

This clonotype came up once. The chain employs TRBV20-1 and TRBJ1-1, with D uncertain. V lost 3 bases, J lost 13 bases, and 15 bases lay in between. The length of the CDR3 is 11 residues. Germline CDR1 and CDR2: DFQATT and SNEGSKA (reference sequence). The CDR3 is CSASGVTVDFF. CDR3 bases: TGCAGTGCTAGCGGTGTTACCGTCGATTTCTTT.

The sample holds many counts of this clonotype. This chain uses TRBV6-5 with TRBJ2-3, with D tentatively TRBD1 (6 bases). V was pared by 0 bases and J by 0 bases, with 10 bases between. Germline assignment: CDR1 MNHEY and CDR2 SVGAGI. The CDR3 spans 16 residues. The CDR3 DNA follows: TGTGCCAGCAGTTACTCAACAGGGATTAGCACAGATACGCAGTATTTT. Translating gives CASSYSTGISTDTQYF.

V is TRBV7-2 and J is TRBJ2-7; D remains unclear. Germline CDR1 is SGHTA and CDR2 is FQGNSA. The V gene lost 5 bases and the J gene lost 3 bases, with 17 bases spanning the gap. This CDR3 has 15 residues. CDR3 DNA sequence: TGTGCCAGCAGCCCCCGGTTCGAACAACTCTACGAGCAGTACTTC. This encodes CASSPRFEQLYEQYF.

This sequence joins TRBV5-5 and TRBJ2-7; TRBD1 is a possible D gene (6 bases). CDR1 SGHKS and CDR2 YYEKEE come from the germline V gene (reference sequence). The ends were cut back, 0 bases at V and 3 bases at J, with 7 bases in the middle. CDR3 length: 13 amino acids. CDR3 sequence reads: CASSLARGYEQYF. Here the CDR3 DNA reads TGTGCCAGCAGCTTGGCCAGGGGCTACGAGCAGTACTTC.

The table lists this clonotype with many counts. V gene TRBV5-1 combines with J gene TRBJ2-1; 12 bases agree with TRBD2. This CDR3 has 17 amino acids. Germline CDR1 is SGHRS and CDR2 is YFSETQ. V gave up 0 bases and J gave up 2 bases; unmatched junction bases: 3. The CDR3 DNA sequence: TGCGCCAGCAGCTTGGCCCTAGCGGGGGGGACCTACAATGAGCAGTTCTTC. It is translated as CASSLALAGGTYNEQFF.

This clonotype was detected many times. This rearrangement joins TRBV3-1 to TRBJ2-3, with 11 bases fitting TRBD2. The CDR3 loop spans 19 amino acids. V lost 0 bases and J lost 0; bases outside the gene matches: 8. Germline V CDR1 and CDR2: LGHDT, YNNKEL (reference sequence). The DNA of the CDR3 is TGTGCCAGCAGCCAAGATGTTAGCGGGGGGGCCCTGAGCACAGATACGCAGTATTTT. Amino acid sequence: CASSQDVSGGALSTDTQYF.

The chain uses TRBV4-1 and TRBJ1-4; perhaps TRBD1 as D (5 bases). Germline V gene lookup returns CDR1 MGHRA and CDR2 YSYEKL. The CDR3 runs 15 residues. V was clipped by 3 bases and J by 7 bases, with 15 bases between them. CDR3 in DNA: TGCGCCAGCAGCCACACCGGGACGGGTCGTGAAAAACTGTTTTTT. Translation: CASSHTGTGREKLFF.

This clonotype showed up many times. CDR3 sequence reads: CASIGDRENQPQHF. As DNA, the CDR3 is TGTGCCAGTATAGGCGATAGGGAGAATCAGCCCCAGCATTTT. This chain joins TRBV19 and TRBJ1-5; D is unresolved. The CDR3 has 14 amino acids. Germline V CDR1 and CDR2: LNHDA, SQIVND (reference sequence). The germline V and J ends were trimmed by 7 bases and 4 bases, with 14 bases remaining between them.

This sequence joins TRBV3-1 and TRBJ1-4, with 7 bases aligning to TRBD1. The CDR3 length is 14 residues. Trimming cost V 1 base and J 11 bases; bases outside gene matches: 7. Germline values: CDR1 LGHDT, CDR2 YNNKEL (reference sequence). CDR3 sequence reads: CASSQVGKTGKLFF. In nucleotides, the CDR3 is TGTGCCAGCAGCCAAGTCGGGAAGACAGGGAAACTGTTTTTT.

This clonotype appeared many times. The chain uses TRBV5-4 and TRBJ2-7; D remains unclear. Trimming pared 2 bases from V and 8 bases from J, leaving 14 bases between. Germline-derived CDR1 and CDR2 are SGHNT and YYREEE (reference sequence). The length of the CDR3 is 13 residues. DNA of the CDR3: TGTGCCAGCAGCTTTGGGCTAGGCTCTCAGCAGTACTTC. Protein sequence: CASSFGLGSQQYF.